The rows below give T cell receptor beta chains drawn from one sample of a study of follicular helper T cells after annual influenza vaccination. The data were produced by immunoSEQ multiplex PCR, yet TCRdb's version contains in-frame clones alone and is incomplete. The sample lists about 7,800 clones, approximately 87% seen once, with 1.5% to 2% in the top ten. The sample here was CXCR5+ CD38- circulating T follicular helper cells from blood, taken 7 days after influenza vaccination. These receptors all come from an adult who received the influenza vaccine. CDR3s include the opening cysteine and the closing phenylalanine or tryptophan. The D gene is left open where the match is weak. The size of a clone is reported for some rows only, either as once, few or many, or as a class for expanded clones.

TRBJ1-1 once - TRBV28 CASSRGGIGAFF TGTGCCAGCAGTCGGGGGGGGATTGGAGCTTTCTTT
TRBJ1-2 few - TRBV2 CASSIPSDPEEGYTF TGTGCCAGCAGTATTCCCTCGGACCCGGAGGAGGGCTACACCTTC
TRBJ2-1 - - TRBV5-1 CASSPSGGYEQFF TGCGCCAGCAGCCCCAGTGGAGGTTATGAGCAGTTCTTC
TRBJ1-3 - TRBD1 TRBV28 CASSSGGTGQRNTIYF TGTGCCAGCAGCTCCGGGGGGACAGGGCAAAGAAACACCATATATTTT
TRBJ1-2 - - TRBV19 CASKGEGYTF TGTGCCAGCAAAGGGGAGGGCTACACCTTC
TRBJ1-4 - TRBD1 TRBV15 CATSRAGGNTNEKLFF TGTGCCACCAGCAGGGCAGGGGGCAATACTAATGAAAAACTGTTTTTT
TRBJ1-1 - TRBD1 TRBV30 CAWRRDREFAEAFF TGTGCCTGGAGGAGGGACAGAGAATTTGCTGAAGCTTTCTTT
TRBJ2-4 - TRBD1 TRBV7-2 CASSFRQGAKNIQYF TGTGCCAGCAGCTTCCGACAGGGAGCCAAAAACATTCAGTACTTC
TRBJ2-4 - - TRBV21-1 CASRGTLAQQRKNIQYF TGTGCCAGCAGGGGCACACTAGCACAGCAAAGAAAAAACATTCAGTACTTC
TRBJ2-2 - TRBD1 TRBV5-4 CASSIAGQGNTGELFF TGTGCCAGCAGTATTGCCGGACAGGGGAACACCGGGGAGCTGTTTTTT
TRBJ1-3 - - TRBV7-8 CASSLELVGGNTIYF TGTGCCAGCAGCTTAGAGCTTGTCGGCGGAAACACCATATATTTT
TRBJ1-1 - - TRBV11-2 CASSLGILPEAFF TGTGCCAGCAGCTTAGGGATTCTCCCTGAAGCTTTCTTT
TRBJ2-1 - TRBD1 TRBV5-4 CASSSNSGGGNEQFF TGTGCCAGCAGCTCGAACTCAGGGGGCGGCAATGAGCAGTTCTTC
TRBJ1-3 - - TRBV4-2 CASSPGDSGNTIYF TGTGCCAGCAGTCCAGGGGACTCTGGAAACACCATATATTTT
TRBJ2-7 - TRBD1 TRBV5-8 CASSLEGTGFYEQYF TGTGCCAGCAGCTTGGAAGGGACAGGGTTTTACGAGCAGTACTTC
TRBJ1-1 - TRBD1 TRBV5-1 CASSIRTGGNTEAFF TGCGCCAGCAGCATTAGGACAGGGGGGAACACTGAAGCTTTCTTT
TRBJ1-2 few TRBD1 TRBV10-1 CASNWDRGYGYTF TGCGCCAGCAATTGGGACAGGGGGTATGGCTACACCTTC
TRBJ2-2 - TRBD2 TRBV15 CATSRDWGLAGQNTGELFF TGTGCCACCAGCAGAGATTGGGGACTAGCGGGGCAAAACACCGGGGAGCTGTTTTTT
TRBJ2-5 - - TRBV5-4 CASSLRQAGTQYF TGTGCCAGCAGCTTGAGACAGGCCGGGACCCAGTACTTC
TRBJ2-4 - TRBD1 TRBV7-9 CASSWGQGDIQYF TGTGCCAGCAGCTGGGGACAGGGAGACATTCAGTACTTC
TRBJ1-2 - TRBD1 TRBV2 CASSDGQGGYGYTF TGTGCCAGCAGCGACGGACAGGGAGGCTATGGCTACACCTTC
TRBJ1-4 - - TRBV15 CATSRDFGLNEKLFF TGTGCCACCAGCAGAGATTTCGGGCTTAATGAAAAACTGTTTTTT
TRBJ2-5 - - TRBV5-4 CASSFSNKGETQYF TGTGCCAGCAGCTTTTCTAACAAAGGGGAGACCCAGTACTTC
TRBJ1-4 - TRBD1 TRBV30 CAYNPGQALPAGKLFF TGTGCCTACAACCCGGGACAGGCTCTACCGGCAGGAAAACTGTTTTTT
TRBJ2-6 - TRBD2 TRBV11-2 CASSSGTQRGGSGANVLTF TGTGCCAGCAGCTCGGGGACTCAGCGGGGGGGGTCTGGGGCCAACGTCCTGACTTTC
TRBJ2-7 - TRBD1 TRBV19 CASSEGQPPYEQYF TGTGCCAGTAGTGAGGGACAGCCTCCCTACGAGCAGTACTTC
TRBJ1-5 once - TRBV6-4 CASSLRIRDYSNQPQHF TGTGCCAGCAGTCTTCGCATCAGGGATTATAGCAATCAGCCCCAGCATTTT
TRBJ1-3 - TRBD1 TRBV7-2 CASSFRTGFENTIYF TGTGCCAGCAGCTTCCGGACAGGGTTCGAAAACACCATATATTTT
TRBJ1-2 - - TRBV6-1 CASSAQGYDRYTF TGTGCCAGCAGTGCGCAGGGTTATGATCGCTACACCTTC
TRBJ1-6 few - TRBV5-4 CASSPDRSGRALHF TGTGCCAGCAGCCCAGATAGATCAGGGAGGGCCCTCCACTTT
TRBJ1-2 - - TRBV28 CASSIPGGVSVPPLDYGYTF TGTGCCAGCAGTATACCGGGGGGGGTTAGCGTTCCCCCCTTGGACTATGGCTACACCTTC
TRBJ2-3 - - TRBV2 CASKTETDTQYF TGTGCCAGCAAAACTGAGACAGATACGCAGTATTTT
TRBJ1-2 - - TRBV2 CASRARPDGYGYTF TGTGCCAGCAGGGCACGACCGGACGGGTATGGCTACACCTTC
TRBJ2-6 - TRBD1 TRBV14 CASRGTGARGANVLTF TGTGCCAGCCGAGGGACAGGGGCTCGAGGGGCCAACGTCCTGACTTTC
TRBJ2-7 few - TRBV7-8 CASSLGNFYEQYF TGTGCCAGCAGCCTGGGAAACTTCTACGAGCAGTACTTC
TRBJ2-5 - - TRBV7-2 CASSLRGMETQYF TGTGCCAGCAGCTTAAGGGGGATGGAGACCCAGTACTTC
TRBJ2-1 - TRBD1 TRBV5-1 CASSFGGQGNSGGQFF TGCGCCAGCAGCTTCGGGGGACAGGGGAATTCGGGTGGGCAGTTCTTC
TRBJ1-1 - - TRBV13 CASSKRRQSNEAFF TGTGCCAGCAGCAAACGAAGACAATCAAATGAAGCTTTCTTT
TRBJ2-5 - - TRBV7-9 CASSLIEETQYF TGTGCCAGCAGCTTAATCGAGGAGACCCAGTACTTC
TRBJ2-3 - - TRBV7-8 CASSLAGARPDTQYF TGTGCCAGCAGCCTTGCGGGGGCTCGTCCAGATACGCAGTATTTT
TRBJ1-5 once - TRBV19 CASSMNEDQPQHF TGTGCCAGTAGTATGAACGAAGATCAGCCCCAGCATTTT
TRBJ2-5 once TRBD1 TRBV7-7 CASSSSGTGDTQYF TGTGCCAGCAGCTCCTCCGGGACAGGGGATACCCAGTACTTC
TRBJ1-2 - - TRBV5-6 CASSLLGTNYGYTF TGTGCCAGCAGCTTGTTAGGGACCAACTATGGCTACACCTTC
TRBJ1-6 - TRBD1 TRBV11-2 CASSTDREGYNSPLHF TGTGCCAGCAGCACAGACAGGGAGGGTTATAATTCACCCCTCCACTTT
TRBJ1-1 - - TRBV10-3 CAISELGHQAFF TGTGCCATCAGTGAGTTGGGACATCAAGCTTTCTTT
TRBJ2-3 once - TRBV29-1 CSVDPSTDTQYF TGCAGCGTGGACCCGAGCACAGATACGCAGTATTTT
TRBJ1-6 - TRBD1 TRBV19 CASSIGTASGTPLHF TGTGCCAGTAGTATCGGGACAGCCTCCGGTACACCCCTCCACTTT
TRBJ1-1 - - TRBV9 CASSVGRTTNTEAFF TGTGCCAGCAGCGTCGGGAGGACGACCAACACTGAAGCTTTCTTT
TRBJ2-1 - - TRBV28 CASSLLGQERNNEQFF TGTGCCAGCAGTTTATTAGGGCAGGAGAGAAACAATGAGCAGTTCTTC
TRBJ1-4 - - TRBV2 CASNSWGATNEKLFF TGTGCCAGCAATTCATGGGGGGCAACTAATGAAAAACTGTTTTTT
TRBJ2-5 - - TRBV5-1 CASSLTGETQYF TGCGCCAGCAGCTTGACGGGAGAGACCCAGTACTTC
TRBJ2-5 once - TRBV4-2 CASSSGDQETQYF TGTGCCAGCAGCTCCGGGGACCAAGAGACCCAGTACTTC
TRBJ2-2 once - TRBV5-5 CASSARGRGNTGELFF TGTGCCAGCAGCGCACGCGGTCGGGGGAACACCGGGGAGCTGTTTTTT